These 13 T cell receptor beta chains share one sample of origin, sequenced in a study of blood T cells in healthy people across ages (dated by TCRdb to 2014 to 2015). Library preparation used 5' RACE. The sample was run on an Illumina HiSeq 2500. A second PCR of roughly 6 to 12 cycles was performed with a sample-barcoded 5' primer and a J-beta primer mix. TCRdb ran its own pipeline on the public reads, namely fastp trimming at Q25 and MiXCR clone calling, and kept in-frame beta chains. Rows with a matching CDR3 protein are joined into one entry that keeps the most common DNA and genes. For this sample there are fewer than 1.5 million distinct CDR3 sequences; approximately 38% appear just once. The ten most abundant clones make up under 8% of the sample. The specimen was blood. These receptors all come from a woman aged 18-30 years in good health.

The chain employs TRBV20-1 and TRBJ1-1, with D perhaps matching TRBD1 (6 bases). In germline, CDR1 is DFQATT, CDR2 SNEGSKA (reference sequence). This CDR3 has 13 amino acids. Trimming took 6 bases from V and 1 from J, leaving 12 bases between them. CDR3 in amino acids: CSAIPGENTEAFF. The CDR3 nucleotides are TGCAGTGCCATTCCAGGGGAGAACACTGAAGCTTTCTTT.

In this sample, this clonotype turned up a few times. The rearrangement links TRBV20-1 to TRBJ2-7; tentatively, D is TRBD1 (5 bases). The ends were cut back, 1 base at V and 2 bases at J, with 9 bases in the middle. The CDR3 loop spans 13 amino acids. CDR1 is DFQATT and CDR2 is SNEGSKA in the germline V gene (reference sequence). CDR3 sequence reads: CSARARVTYEQYF. CDR3 nucleotides: TGCAGTGCTAGAGCCAGGGTTACCTACGAGCAGTACTTC.

The rearrangement links TRBV6-5 to TRBJ2-7; 7 nucleotides align to TRBD1. The CDR3 is 15 amino acids. J lost 4 bases, V lost 2 bases, and 8 bases had no gene match. Germline values: CDR1 MNHEY, CDR2 SVGAGI. The CDR3 protein is CASSYTPLTGYEQYF. The CDR3 nucleotides are TGTGCCAGCAGTTACACGCCCTTGACAGGGTACGAGCAGTACTTC.

This rearrangement joins TRBV7-2 to TRBJ2-7, with TRBD2 matching over 8 bases. The germline V gene encodes CDR1 SGHTA and CDR2 FQGNSA. CDR3 size: 16 residues. The J segment lost 2 bases and the V segment lost 1 base, leaving 7 bases of the junction unmatched. CDR3 sequence (DNA): TGTGCCAGCAGCTTAGTTCGTCTAGCGGGCCCCTACGAGCAGTACTTC. This codes for CASSLVRLAGPYEQYF.

V and J are TRBV29-1 and TRBJ2-2; 12 nucleotides match TRBD2. In germline, CDR1 is SQVTM, CDR2 ANQGSEA. V lost 4 bases to trimming and J lost 4 bases; unmatched junction nucleotides: 4. CDR3 length: 15 amino acids. CDR3 bases: TGCAGCGTTGGGACTAGCGGGATTGTCACCGGGGAGCTGTTTTTT. It encodes CSVGTSGIVTGELFF.

V and J are TRBV5-6 and TRBJ1-2; 9 bases align to TRBD1. The junction had 5 bases not matched to a gene; V was cut back by 3 bases and J by 11 bases. The CDR3 consists of 12 residues. Germline loops: CDR1 SGHDT, CDR2 YYEEEE. The CDR3 DNA is TGTGCCAGCAGCTCCGGGACAGGGTGGTACACCTTC. Protein: CASSSGTGWYTF.

As DNA, the CDR3 is TGCGCCAGCAGGTCGGGGCCCCTATTCTATGGCTACACCTTC. It is translated as CASRSGPLFYGYTF. J is TRBJ1-2 and V is TRBV23-1; possible D gene TRBD1, 5 bases. TRBV23-1 is labeled an ORF, and its function is uncertain. The CDR3 contains 14 residues. With 6 bases removed from V and 4 bases from J, the gap between germline ends came to 15 bases.

In DNA form, the CDR3 reads TGTGCCAGCAGTGAATATTTTTTTCTGGCCACCTCGGACAGGGGATCCTACGAGCAGTACTTC. Translating it yields CASSEYFFLATSDRGSYEQYF. The chain employs TRBV25-1 and TRBJ2-7; TRBD1 matches at 9 bases. The CDR3 is made up of 21 amino acids. V lost 0 bases, J lost 1 base, and 19 bases stayed unmatched. Germline CDR1 and CDR2: MGHDK and SYGVNS.

Only a few counts were recorded for this clonotype. CDR3: CAAYEDITDTQYF. As DNA, the CDR3 is TGTGCCGCCTACGAGGACATCACAGATACGCAGTATTTT. The chain has TRBV2 and TRBJ2-3; possibly TRBD1 for D (5 bases). The germline V and J ends were trimmed by 11 bases and 2 bases, with 14 bases remaining between them. The CDR3 sequence is 13 residues long. Per germline, CDR1 SNHLY and CDR2 FYNNEI.

This clonotype was recorded once. V usage is TRBV20-1 and J usage is TRBJ2-3, with D uncertain. V gave up 6 bases and J gave up 2 bases, with 18 bases separating them. CDR3 length equals 15 residues. Per the germline V gene, CDR1 is DFQATT and CDR2 is SNEGSKA (reference sequence). CDR3: CSARNSPLSTDTQYF. The CDR3, as DNA: TGCAGTGCCCGAAACTCGCCACTTTCCACAGATACGCAGTATTTT.

The V and J genes are TRBV7-2 and TRBJ2-3; 9 bases map to TRBD2. This CDR3 region has 15 residues. Germline assignment: CDR1 SGHTA and CDR2 FQGNSA. With 3 bases clipped from V and 5 bases from J, the junction kept 6 bases outside the gene matches. In DNA form, the CDR3 reads TGTGCCAGCAGCTTGGCGGGAGGGCCTGAAGATACGCAGTATTTT. This translates into CASSLAGGPEDTQYF.

The chain is built from TRBV20-1 and TRBJ2-5, with 8 bases lining up with TRBD1. V lost 4 bases, J lost 5 bases, and 6 bases stayed unmatched. Germline CDR1 and CDR2: DFQATT and SNEGSKA (reference sequence). The length of the CDR3 is 13 residues. This chain's CDR3 is CSATRGLSETQYF. DNA of the CDR3: TGCAGTGCTACCAGGGGGCTAAGTGAGACCCAGTACTTC.

This clonotype was detected a few times. J is TRBJ1-1 and V is TRBV20-1; possibly TRBD1 for D (5 bases). V lost 5 bases to trimming and J lost 6 bases, with 19 bases between them. This CDR3 has 14 residues. Germline V gene lookup returns CDR1 DFQATT and CDR2 SNEGSKA (reference sequence). CDR3: CSARYGHRNAEAFF. CDR3 in DNA: TGCAGTGCTCGGTACGGACATAGGAATGCTGAAGCTTTCTTT.